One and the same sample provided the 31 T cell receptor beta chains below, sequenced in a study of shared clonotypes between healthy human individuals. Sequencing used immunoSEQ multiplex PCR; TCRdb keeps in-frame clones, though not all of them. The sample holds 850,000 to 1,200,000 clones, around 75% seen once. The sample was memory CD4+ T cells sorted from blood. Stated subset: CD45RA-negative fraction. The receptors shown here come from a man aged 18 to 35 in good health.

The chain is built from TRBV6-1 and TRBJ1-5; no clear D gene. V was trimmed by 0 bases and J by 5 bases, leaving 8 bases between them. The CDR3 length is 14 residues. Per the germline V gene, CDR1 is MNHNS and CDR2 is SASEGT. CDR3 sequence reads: CASSEADFYQPQHF. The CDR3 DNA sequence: TGTGCCAGCAGTGAAGCCGACTTTTATCAGCCCCAGCATTTT.

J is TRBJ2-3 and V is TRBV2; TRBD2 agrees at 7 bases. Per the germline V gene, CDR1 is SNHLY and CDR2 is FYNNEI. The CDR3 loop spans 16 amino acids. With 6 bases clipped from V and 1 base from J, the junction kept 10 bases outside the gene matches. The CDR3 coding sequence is TGTGCCAGCAGCGCTCGGAGCGGGAAAGGCACAGATACGCAGTATTTT. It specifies CASSARSGKGTDTQYF.

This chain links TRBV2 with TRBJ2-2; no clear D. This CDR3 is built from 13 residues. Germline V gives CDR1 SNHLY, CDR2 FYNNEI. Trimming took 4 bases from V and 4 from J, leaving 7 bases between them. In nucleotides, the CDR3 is TGTGCCAGCAGTGGACAAACCACCGGGGAGCTGTTTTTT. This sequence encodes CASSGQTTGELFF.

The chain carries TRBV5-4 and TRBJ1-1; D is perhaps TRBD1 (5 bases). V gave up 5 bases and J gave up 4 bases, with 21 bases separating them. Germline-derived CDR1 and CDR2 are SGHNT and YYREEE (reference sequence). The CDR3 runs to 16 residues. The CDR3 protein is CASRRGGDPVGTEAFF. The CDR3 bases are TGTGCCAGCAGGAGAGGAGGGGATCCTGTGGGCACTGAAGCTTTCTTT.

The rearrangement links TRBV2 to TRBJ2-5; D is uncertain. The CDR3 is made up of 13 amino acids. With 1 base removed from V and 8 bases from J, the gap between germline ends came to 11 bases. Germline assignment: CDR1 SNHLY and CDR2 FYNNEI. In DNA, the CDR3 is TGTGCCAGCAGTGAAGTGGCGGTCGGAACCCAGTACTTC. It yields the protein CASSEVAVGTQYF. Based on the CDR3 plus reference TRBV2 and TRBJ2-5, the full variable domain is EPEVTQTPSHQVTQMGQEVILRCVPISNHLYFYWYRQILGQKVEFLVSFYNNEISEKSEIFDDQFSVERPDGSNFTLKIRSTKLEDSAMYFCASSEVAVGTQYFGPGTRLLVL.

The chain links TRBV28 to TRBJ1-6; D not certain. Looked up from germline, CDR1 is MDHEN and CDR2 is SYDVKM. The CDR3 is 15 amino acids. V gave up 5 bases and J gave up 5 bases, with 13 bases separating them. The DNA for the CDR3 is TGTGCCAGCAGTCCCGCAAGCCTCGATAATTCACCCCTCCACTTT. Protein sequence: CASSPASLDNSPLHF.

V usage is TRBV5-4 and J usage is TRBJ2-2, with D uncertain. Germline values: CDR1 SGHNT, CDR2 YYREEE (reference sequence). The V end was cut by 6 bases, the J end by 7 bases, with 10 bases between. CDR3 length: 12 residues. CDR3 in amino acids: CASISTGGELFF. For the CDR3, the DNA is TGTGCCAGCATCTCTACCGGCGGGGAGCTGTTTTTT.

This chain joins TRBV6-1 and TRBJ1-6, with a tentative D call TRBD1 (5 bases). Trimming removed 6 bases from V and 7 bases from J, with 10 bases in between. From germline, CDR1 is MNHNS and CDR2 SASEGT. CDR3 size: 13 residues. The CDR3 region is CASRPGWNSPLHF. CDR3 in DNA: TGTGCCAGCAGGCCAGGGTGGAATTCACCCCTCCACTTT.

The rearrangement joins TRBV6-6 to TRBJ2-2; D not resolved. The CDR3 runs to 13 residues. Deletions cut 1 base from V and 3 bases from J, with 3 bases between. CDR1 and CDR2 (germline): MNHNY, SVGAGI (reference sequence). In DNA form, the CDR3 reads TGTGCCAGCAGTTACTTAGACACCGGGGAGCTGTTTTTT. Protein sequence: CASSYLDTGELFF.

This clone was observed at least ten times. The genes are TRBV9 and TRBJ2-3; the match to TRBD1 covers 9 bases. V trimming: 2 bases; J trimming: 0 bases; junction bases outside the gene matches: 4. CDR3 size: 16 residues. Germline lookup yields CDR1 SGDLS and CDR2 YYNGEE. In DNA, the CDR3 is TGTGCCAGCAGCGTTGCTGGGACAGGGAGCACAGATACGCAGTATTTT. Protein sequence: CASSVAGTGSTDTQYF.

CDR3 sequence reads: CASSFAGVNEQFF. In DNA, the CDR3 is TGCGCCAGCAGTTTTGCAGGGGTCAATGAGCAGTTCTTC. The rearrangement joins TRBV5-1 to TRBJ2-1; D is perhaps TRBD1 (6 bases). Trimming removed 5 bases at V and 6 bases at J, with 12 bases between. The CDR3 covers 13 residues. Germline values: CDR1 SGHRS, CDR2 YFSETQ.

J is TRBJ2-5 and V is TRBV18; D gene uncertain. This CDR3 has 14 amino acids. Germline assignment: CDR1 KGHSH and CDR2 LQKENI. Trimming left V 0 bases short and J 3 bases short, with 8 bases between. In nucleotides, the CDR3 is TGTGCCAGCTCACCACCGGCCAGAAAAGAGACCCAGTACTTC. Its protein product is CASSPPARKETQYF. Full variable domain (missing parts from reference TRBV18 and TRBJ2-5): NAGVMQNPRHLVRRRGQEARLRCSPMKGHSHVYWYRQLPEEGLKFMVYLQKENIIDESGMPKERFSAEFPKEGPSILRIQQVVRGDSAAYFCASSPPARKETQYFGPGTRLLVL.

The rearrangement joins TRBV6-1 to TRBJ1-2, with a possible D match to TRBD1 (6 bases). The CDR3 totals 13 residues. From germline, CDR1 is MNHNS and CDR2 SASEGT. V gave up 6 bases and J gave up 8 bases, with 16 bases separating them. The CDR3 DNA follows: TGTGCCAGCAGGGACAGCTCGCTATCGGGCTACACCTTC. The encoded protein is CASRDSSLSGYTF.

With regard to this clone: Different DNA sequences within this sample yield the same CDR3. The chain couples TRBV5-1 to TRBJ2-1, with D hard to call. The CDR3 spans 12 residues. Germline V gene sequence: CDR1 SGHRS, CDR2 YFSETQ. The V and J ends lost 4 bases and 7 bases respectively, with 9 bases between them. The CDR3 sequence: CASSPDRNEQFF. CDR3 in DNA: TGCGCCAGCAGCCCCGATAGAAATGAGCAGTTCTTC.

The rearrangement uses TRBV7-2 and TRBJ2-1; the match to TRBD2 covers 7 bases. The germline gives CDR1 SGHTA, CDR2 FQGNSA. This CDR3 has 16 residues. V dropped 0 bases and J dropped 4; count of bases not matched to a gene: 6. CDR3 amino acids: CASSLASIAGYNEQFF. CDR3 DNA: TGTGCCAGCAGCTTAGCGTCAATAGCGGGTTACAATGAGCAGTTCTTC. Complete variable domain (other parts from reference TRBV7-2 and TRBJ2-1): GAGVSQSPSNKVTEKGKDVELRCDPISGHTALYWYRQSLGQGLEFLIYFQGNSAPDKSGLPSDRFSAERTGGSVSTLTIQRTQQEDSAVYLCASSLASIAGYNEQFFGPGTRLTVL.

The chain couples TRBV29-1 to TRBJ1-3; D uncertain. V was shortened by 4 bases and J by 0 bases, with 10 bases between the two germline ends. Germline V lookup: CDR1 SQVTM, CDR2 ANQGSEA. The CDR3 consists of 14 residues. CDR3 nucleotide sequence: TGCAGCGTTGTCGGGTTGGGCTCTGGAAACACCATATATTTT. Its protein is CSVVGLGSGNTIYF. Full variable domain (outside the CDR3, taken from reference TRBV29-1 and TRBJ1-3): SAVISQKPSRDICQRGTSLTIQCQVDSQVTMMFWYRQQPGQSLTLIATANQGSEATYESGFVIDKFPISRPNLTFSTLTVSNMSPEDSSIYLCSVVGLGSGNTIYFGEGSWLTVV.

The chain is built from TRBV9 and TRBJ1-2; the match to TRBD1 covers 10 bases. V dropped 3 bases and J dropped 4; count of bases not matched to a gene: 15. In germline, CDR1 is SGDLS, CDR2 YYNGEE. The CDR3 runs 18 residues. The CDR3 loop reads CASSGYPGQGTYGYGYTF. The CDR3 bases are TGTGCCAGCAGCGGATACCCGGGACAGGGGACTTATGGCTATGGCTACACCTTC.

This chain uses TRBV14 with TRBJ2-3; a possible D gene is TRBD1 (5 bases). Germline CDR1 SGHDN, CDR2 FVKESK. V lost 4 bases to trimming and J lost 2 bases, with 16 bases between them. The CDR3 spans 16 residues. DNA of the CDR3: TGTGCCAGCAGCCCCCTGAGTAAGGGGAACACAGATACGCAGTATTTT. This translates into CASSPLSKGNTDTQYF.

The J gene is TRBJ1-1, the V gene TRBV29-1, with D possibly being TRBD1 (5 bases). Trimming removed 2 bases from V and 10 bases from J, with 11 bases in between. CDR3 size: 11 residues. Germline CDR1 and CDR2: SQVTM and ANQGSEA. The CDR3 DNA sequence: TGCAGCGTTGAAATGGGGGGGGGAGCTTTCTTT. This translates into CSVEMGGGAFF.

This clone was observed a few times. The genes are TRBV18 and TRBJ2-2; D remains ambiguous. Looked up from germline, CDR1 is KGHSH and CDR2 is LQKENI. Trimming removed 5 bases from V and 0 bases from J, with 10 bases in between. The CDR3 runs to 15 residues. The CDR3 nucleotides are TGTGCCAGCTCATCCTCTGGGTCGAACACCGGGGAGCTGTTTTTT. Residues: CASSSSGSNTGELFF.

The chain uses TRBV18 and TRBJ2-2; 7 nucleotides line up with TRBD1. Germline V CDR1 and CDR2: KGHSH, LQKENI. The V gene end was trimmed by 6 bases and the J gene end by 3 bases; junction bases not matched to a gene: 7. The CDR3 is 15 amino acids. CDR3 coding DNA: TGTGCCAGCTCTCCCGGACAGGTTGACACCGGGGAGCTGTTTTTT. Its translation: CASSPGQVDTGELFF.

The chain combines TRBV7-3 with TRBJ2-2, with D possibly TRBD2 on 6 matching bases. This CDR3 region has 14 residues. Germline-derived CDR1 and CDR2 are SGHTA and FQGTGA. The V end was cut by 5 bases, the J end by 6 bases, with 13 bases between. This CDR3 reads CASSQTGVAGELFF. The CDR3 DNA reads TGTGCCAGCAGCCAAACGGGGGTGGCCGGGGAGCTGTTTTTT.

The CDR3 DNA sequence: TGTGCCAGCTCACCAGATTCGGGACGGATGAACACTGAAGCTTTCTTT. It yields the protein CASSPDSGRMNTEAFF. The chain employs TRBV18 and TRBJ1-1; D is possibly TRBD1 (5 bases). Germline CDR1 reads KGHSH; CDR2 reads LQKENI. The length of the CDR3 is 16 residues. The V end was cut by 2 bases, the J end by 0 bases, with 13 bases between.

CDR3 DNA: TGTGCCATCAGCAAGGACTACCCGCCGGTCGGGGCCTTCTTC. Translating gives CAISKDYPPVGAFF. The chain couples TRBV10-3 to TRBJ2-1; TRBD2 is a possible D gene (6 bases). The V and J ends lost 6 bases and 16 bases respectively, with 25 bases between them. This CDR3 has 14 amino acids. Germline values: CDR1 ENHRY, CDR2 SYGVKD.

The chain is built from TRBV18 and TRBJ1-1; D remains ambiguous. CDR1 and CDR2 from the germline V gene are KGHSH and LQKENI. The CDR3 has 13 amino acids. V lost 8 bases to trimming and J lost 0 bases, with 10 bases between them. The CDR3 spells CASVENMNTEAFF. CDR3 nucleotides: TGTGCCAGCGTCGAGAACATGAACACTGAAGCTTTCTTT.

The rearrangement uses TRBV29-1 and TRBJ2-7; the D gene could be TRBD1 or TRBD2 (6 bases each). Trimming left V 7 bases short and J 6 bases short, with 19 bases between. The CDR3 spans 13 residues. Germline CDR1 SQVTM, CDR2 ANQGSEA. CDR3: CSAGGGRMVEQYF. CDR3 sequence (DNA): TGCAGCGCTGGTGGGGGGCGCATGGTCGAGCAGTACTTC.

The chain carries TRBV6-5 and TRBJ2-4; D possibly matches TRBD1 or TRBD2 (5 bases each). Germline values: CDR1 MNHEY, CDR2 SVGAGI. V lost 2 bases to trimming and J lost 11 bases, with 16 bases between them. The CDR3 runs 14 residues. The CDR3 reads CASSYLRDLKVQYF. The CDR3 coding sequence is TGTGCCAGCAGTTACCTCCGGGACCTAAAAGTTCAGTACTTC.

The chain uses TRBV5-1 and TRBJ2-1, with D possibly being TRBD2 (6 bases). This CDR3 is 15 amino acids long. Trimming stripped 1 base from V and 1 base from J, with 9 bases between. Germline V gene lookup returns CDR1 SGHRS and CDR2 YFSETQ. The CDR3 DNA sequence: TGCGCCAGCAGCTTGTTAGCGGAGTCCTACAATGAGCAGTTCTTC. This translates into CASSLLAESYNEQFF.

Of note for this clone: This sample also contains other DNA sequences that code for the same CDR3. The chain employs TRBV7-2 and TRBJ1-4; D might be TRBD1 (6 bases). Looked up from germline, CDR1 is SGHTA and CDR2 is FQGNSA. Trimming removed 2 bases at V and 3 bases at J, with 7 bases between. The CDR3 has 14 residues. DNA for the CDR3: TGTGCCAGCAGCTTACAGGGGTCTAATGAAAAACTGTTTTTT. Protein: CASSLQGSNEKLFF.

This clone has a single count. The CDR3 DNA sequence: TGTGCCACCAGCAGACCCTTCGGGGTGGATGGAAACACCATATATTTT. Translated, it gives CATSRPFGVDGNTIYF. The chain has TRBV15 and TRBJ1-3; D gene ambiguous. Trimming left V 2 bases short and J 3 bases short, with 14 bases between. The CDR3 is 16 residues long. Germline CDR1 is LNHNV and CDR2 is YYDKDF (reference sequence). The full variable domain, with the rest looked up from reference TRBV15 and TRBJ1-3, is DAMVIQNPRYQVTQFGKPVTLSCSQTLNHNVMYWYQQKSSQAPKLLFHYYDKDFNNEADTPDNFQSRRPNTSFCFLDIRSPGLGDTAMYLCATSRPFGVDGNTIYFGEGSWLTVV.

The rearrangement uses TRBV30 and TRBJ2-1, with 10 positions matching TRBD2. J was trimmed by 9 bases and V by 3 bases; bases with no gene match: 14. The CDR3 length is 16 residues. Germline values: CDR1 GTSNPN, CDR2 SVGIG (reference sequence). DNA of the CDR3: TGTGCCTGGAGCATCCGTCTCGGGACTAGCGTGAGTGAGCAGTTCTTC. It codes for CAWSIRLGTSVSEQFF.